The 26 T cell receptor beta chains below come from one sample, sequenced in a study of T cell responses to AZD1222 COVID-19 vaccine. Measured with immunoSEQ multiplex PCR; TCRdb has only the in-frame clones, and not every one. The repertoire holds approximately 190,000 clones, with 85% to 95% as singletons. The source material was peripheral blood, sampled on day 0 of AZD1222 vaccination. The receptors shown here come from an adult in good health.

This clone has a single count. V usage is TRBV5-6 and J usage is TRBJ1-2; TRBD1 matches 7 bases. Germline loops: CDR1 SGHDT, CDR2 YYEEEE. The junction had 7 bases not matched to a gene; V was cut back by 4 bases and J by 1 base. CDR3 length: 15 residues. CDR3 residues: CASSPGDRDNYGYTF. The CDR3 coding sequence is TGTGCCAGCAGCCCCGGTGACAGGGATAACTATGGCTACACCTTC.

The rearrangement uses TRBV19 and TRBJ1-6; the D is unclear. The CDR3 runs 17 residues. Germline V CDR1 and CDR2: LNHDA, SQIVND (reference sequence). Trimming stripped 3 bases from V and 6 bases from J, with 18 bases between. The CDR3 region is CASSIETGRLGNSPLHF. The CDR3 region has the DNA TGTGCCAGTAGTATTGAGACGGGCCGCTTGGGTAATTCACCCCTCCACTTT.

This chain connects TRBV7-2 to TRBJ2-2; D remains ambiguous. From germline, CDR1 is SGHTA and CDR2 FQGNSA. The CDR3 is 12 amino acids. The germline V and J ends were trimmed by 4 bases and 8 bases, with 8 bases remaining between them. As DNA, the CDR3 is TGTGCCAGCAGCTCACTGTGGGGGGAGCTGTTTTTT. Amino acids: CASSSLWGELFF.

Here the CDR3 reads CASSRLVGDTGELFF. The CDR3 DNA is TGTGCCAGCAGCCGACTAGTAGGGGACACCGGGGAGCTGTTTTTT. The V gene is TRBV6-2 or TRBV6-3, the J gene TRBJ2-2, with D maybe TRBD2 (6 bases). Germline CDR1 MNHEY, CDR2 SVGEGT. CDR3 length equals 15 residues. V lost 6 bases and J lost 3, with 14 bases in between.

This clone was seen just once. The V and J genes are TRBV28 and TRBJ1-5, with TRBD1 identical over 7 bases. CDR3 size: 15 residues. Germline V CDR1 and CDR2: MDHEN, SYDVKM. The J segment lost 1 base and the V segment lost 7 bases, leaving 7 bases of the junction unmatched. Written as DNA, the CDR3 is TGTGCCAGCACAACTTCACAGGGGAGCAATCAGCCCCAGCATTTT. It yields the protein CASTTSQGSNQPQHF.

This sequence joins TRBV6-5 and TRBJ1-1; 7 bases align to TRBD1. Losses at the gene ends were 11 bases for V and 0 bases for J; bases not matched to a gene: 9. Per germline, CDR1 MNHEY and CDR2 SVGAGI. CDR3 length: 14 amino acids. The DNA of the CDR3 is TGTGCCGGGCGGGACAGCCTCATGAACACTGAAGCTTTCTTT. This sequence encodes CAGRDSLMNTEAFF.

The genes are TRBV28 and TRBJ2-1; D may be TRBD1 or TRBD2 (5 bases each). Trimming pared 3 bases from V and 4 bases from J, leaving 19 bases between. This CDR3 comprises 17 residues. Germline V gene lookup returns CDR1 MDHEN and CDR2 SYDVKM. The CDR3 DNA sequence: TGTGCCAGCAGTTTTCAGGGAACCGGGATCCTTTACAATGAGCAGTTCTTC. Residues: CASSFQGTGILYNEQFF.

The V gene is TRBV10-1, the J gene TRBJ2-2; 11 bases match TRBD1. The V gene's germline CDR1 is WNHNN and CDR2 SYGVQD (reference sequence). CDR3 length: 16 residues. The V gene end was trimmed by 4 bases and the J gene end by 4 bases; junction bases not matched to a gene: 5. This CDR3 reads CASSGDRGSITGELFF. The CDR3 DNA reads as TGCGCCAGCAGTGGGGACAGGGGGTCGATCACCGGGGAGCTGTTTTTT.

V and J are TRBV27 and TRBJ2-3; tentative D call: TRBD2 (5 bases). Germline V gene sequence: CDR1 MNHEY, CDR2 SMNVEV (reference sequence). The CDR3 contains 14 residues. The V and J ends lost 5 bases and 5 bases respectively, with 14 bases between them. The CDR3 region is CASSIRGSLDTQYF. CDR3 bases: TGTGCCAGCAGTATCCGGGGTTCCCTAGATACGCAGTATTTT.

This chain uses TRBV7-9 with TRBJ1-5, with D possibly matching TRBD1 (5 bases). This CDR3 contains 13 residues. Per germline, CDR1 SEHNR and CDR2 FQNEAQ (reference sequence). Trimming took 8 bases from V and 3 from J, leaving 11 bases between them. The CDR3 DNA sequence: TGTGCCAGCGGTCAGGGAAACAATCAGCCCCAGCATTTT. It translates to CASGQGNNQPQHF.

In this sample, this clone turned up a few times. The V and J genes are TRBV10-3 and TRBJ1-2; D perhaps matches TRBD1 (5 bases). The V gene lost 7 bases and the J gene lost 7 bases, with 22 bases spanning the gap. This CDR3 has 15 residues. Germline CDR1 ENHRY, CDR2 SYGVKD. CDR3 DNA sequence: TGTGCCATCAACGGGGGAACCAAAAATGTCCTTGGCTACACCTTC. It translates to CAINGGTKNVLGYTF.

A single count supports this clone. The CDR3 loop reads CASSLEQGAVPGANVLTF. CDR3 coding DNA: TGTGCCAGCAGCTTGGAACAGGGGGCGGTCCCTGGGGCCAACGTCCTGACTTTC. V usage is TRBV5-5 and J usage is TRBJ2-6, with 9 positions matching TRBD1. Per the germline V gene, CDR1 is SGHKS and CDR2 is YYEKEE (reference sequence). With V trimmed by 0 bases and J by 2 bases, 6 bases remained unmatched. This CDR3 has 18 amino acids.

J is TRBJ1-6 and V is TRBV5-1; weak D call: TRBD1 (6 bases). Trimming took off 1 base at V and 8 bases at J, with 10 bases between the two ends. The germline V gene has CDR1 SGHRS and CDR2 YFSETQ. This CDR3 has 14 residues. CDR3 DNA: TGCGCCAGCAGCTTGCCAGGGGCGTATTCACCCCTCCACTTT. This translates into CASSLPGAYSPLHF.

This chain connects TRBV4-3 to TRBJ2-3, with 7 positions matching TRBD1. The CDR3 totals 15 residues. Trimming at V came to 1 base and at J to 2 bases, leaving 3 bases not matched to a gene. Germline values: CDR1 LGHNA, CDR2 YSLEER. In DNA, the CDR3 is TGCGCCAGCAGCCAAGCAGGGGGTCACACAGATACGCAGTATTTT. Encoded protein: CASSQAGGHTDTQYF.

The rearrangement links TRBV4-2 to TRBJ1-6, with 9 positions matching TRBD1. The CDR3 length is 14 residues. Per the germline V gene, CDR1 is LGHNA and CDR2 is YNFKEQ. V was clipped by 3 bases and J by 9 bases; unmatched bases: 3. CDR3 in DNA: TGTGCCAGCAGCCAGGACAGGGGTGTTTCACCCCTCCACTTT. Its protein is CASSQDRGVSPLHF.

The chain carries TRBV2 and TRBJ2-3, with D possibly TRBD2 on 7 matching bases. The V and J ends lost 2 bases and 3 bases respectively, with 12 bases between them. The germline V gene encodes CDR1 SNHLY and CDR2 FYNNEI. The CDR3 covers 15 residues. CDR3 amino acids: CASSEKGGGTDTQYF. Here the CDR3 DNA reads TGTGCCAGCAGTGAAAAGGGAGGGGGGACAGATACGCAGTATTTT.

The rearrangement links TRBV14 to TRBJ2-7; D might be TRBD1 or TRBD2, each matching 5 bases. CDR3 length: 14 amino acids. V lost 4 bases to trimming and J lost 5 bases, with 15 bases between them. Germline CDR1 is SGHDN and CDR2 is FVKESK. CDR3 bases: TGTGCCAGCAGCCTCTGGGGGAGTACCCACGAGCAGTACTTC. Translation gives CASSLWGSTHEQYF.

The chain links TRBV7-9 to TRBJ1-2, with 7 bases fitting TRBD1. The CDR3 consists of 14 residues. Germline V gives CDR1 SEHNR, CDR2 FQNEAQ (reference sequence). The ends lost 7 bases at V and 7 bases at J; junction bases unmatched: 12. The CDR3 nucleotides read TGTGCCAGCAACGGGGACAGAGTCTATAGTGGCTACACCTTC. This sequence encodes CASNGDRVYSGYTF.

The rearrangement uses TRBV6-1 and TRBJ1-5, with D uncertain. V was clipped by 3 bases and J by 0 bases, with 9 bases between them. From germline, CDR1 is MNHNS and CDR2 SASEGT. There are 15 residues in the CDR3. CDR3 sequence (DNA): TGTGCCAGCAGTGACCGGGTCCTTAGCAATCAGCCCCAGCATTTT. Translated: CASSDRVLSNQPQHF.

In its sample, this clone was seen a few times. The rearrangement uses TRBV6-5 and TRBJ1-4; tentatively, D is TRBD1 (5 bases). The V gene's germline CDR1 is MNHEY and CDR2 SVGAGI. V was trimmed by 2 bases and J by 2 bases, leaving 6 bases between them. The CDR3 extends over 14 amino acids. CDR3 loop: CASSYAGTNEKLFF. The CDR3 nucleotides read TGTGCCAGCAGTTACGCAGGGACTAATGAAAAACTGTTTTTT.

The gene calls are TRBV28 and TRBJ2-1; tentatively, D is TRBD2 (5 bases). The germline V and J ends were trimmed by 7 bases and 0 bases, with 10 bases remaining between them. Germline CDR1 is MDHEN and CDR2 is SYDVKM. The CDR3 runs 14 residues. The CDR3 bases are TGTGCCAGCATCAGAGGGCGCTCCTACAATGAGCAGTTCTTC. As protein: CASIRGRSYNEQFF. The full variable domain, rest sourced from reference TRBV28 and TRBJ2-1, is DVKVTQSSRYLVKRTGEKVFLECVQDMDHENMFWYRQDPGLGLRLIYFSYDVKMKEKGDIPEGYSVSREKKERFSLILESASTNQTSMYLCASIRGRSYNEQFFGPGTRLTVL.

V usage is TRBV2 and J usage is TRBJ2-5, with 10 bases lining up with TRBD2. This CDR3 contains 17 residues. The V gene's germline CDR1 is SNHLY and CDR2 FYNNEI. Trimming cost V 5 bases and J 1 base; bases outside gene matches: 10. CDR3 in amino acids: CASSRSTGTSVQETQYF. Written as DNA, the CDR3 is TGTGCCAGCAGTCGATCTACCGGGACTAGCGTCCAAGAGACCCAGTACTTC.

The chain employs TRBV19 and TRBJ1-2; D ambiguous. CDR3 length equals 16 residues. Trimming cost V 5 bases and J 0 bases, with 16 bases left between them. The germline gives CDR1 LNHDA, CDR2 SQIVND (reference sequence). The DNA of the CDR3 is TGTGCCAGTAGTTCCCTCCCCGACACTTCTAACTATGGCTACACCTTC. This codes for CASSSLPDTSNYGYTF.

The CDR3, as DNA: TGTGCCAGCAGCCAGAGGGGCACGACCCAGTACTTC. Translating gives CASSQRGTTQYF. The J gene is TRBJ2-5, the V gene TRBV14; perhaps D is TRBD1 or TRBD2 (5 bases each). The CDR3 extends over 12 amino acids. Looked up from germline, CDR1 is SGHDN and CDR2 is FVKESK. Trimming removed 3 bases at V and 7 bases at J, with 9 bases between.

This chain's CDR3 is CASSPPPSGMNTEAFF. In DNA form, the CDR3 reads TGTGCCAGCTCACCACCGCCAAGCGGGATGAACACTGAAGCTTTCTTT. J is TRBJ1-1 and V is TRBV18; D unresolved. The V and J ends lost 0 bases and 0 bases respectively, with 11 bases between them. Germline lookup yields CDR1 KGHSH and CDR2 LQKENI. The CDR3 totals 16 residues.

This clone occurred once. V usage is TRBV7-2 and J usage is TRBJ1-2, with a possible D match to TRBD1 (6 bases). The CDR3 covers 16 residues. Germline V gives CDR1 SGHTA, CDR2 FQGNSA. V was shortened by 5 bases and J by 4 bases, with 20 bases between the two germline ends. CDR3 region: CASSQSAWGRGYGYTF. The CDR3 DNA reads as TGTGCCAGCAGCCAGTCTGCCTGGGGGCGCGGCTATGGCTACACCTTC. The whole variable domain, remainder taken from reference TRBV7-2 and TRBJ1-2, is GAGVSQSPSNKVTEKGKDVELRCDPISGHTALYWYRQSLGQGLEFLIYFQGNSAPDKSGLPSDRFSAERTGGSVSTLTIQRTQQEDSAVYLCASSQSAWGRGYGYTFGSGTRLTVV.